This TCR beta chain was recorded in a study of blood T cell repertoires in COVID-19. Sequencing used immunoSEQ multiplex PCR; TCRdb keeps in-frame clones, though not all of them. The table records about 160,000 clones, about 85% of them present only once. This CDR3 is 12 amino acids long. The V gene's germline CDR1 is SGDLS and CDR2 YYNGEE. V was shortened by 8 bases and J by 6 bases, with 14 bases between the two germline ends. This TCR was recovered from a middle-aged woman with acute COVID-19. Material for sequencing was PBMCs or T cells enriched from blood (not recorded which). The rearrangement joins TRBV9 to TRBJ1-1, with D tentatively TRBD1 (5 bases). In nucleotides, the CDR3 is TGTGCCAGTGATAGGCCGGGGGCTGAAGCTTTCTTT. Its protein product is CASDRPGAEAFF. The whole variable domain, remainder taken from reference TRBV9 and TRBJ1-1, is DSGVTQTPKHLITATGQRVTLRCSPRSGDLSVYWYQQSLDQGLQFLIQYYNGEERAKGNILERFSAQQFPDLHSELNLSSLELGDSALYFCASDRPGAEAFFGQGTRLTVV.